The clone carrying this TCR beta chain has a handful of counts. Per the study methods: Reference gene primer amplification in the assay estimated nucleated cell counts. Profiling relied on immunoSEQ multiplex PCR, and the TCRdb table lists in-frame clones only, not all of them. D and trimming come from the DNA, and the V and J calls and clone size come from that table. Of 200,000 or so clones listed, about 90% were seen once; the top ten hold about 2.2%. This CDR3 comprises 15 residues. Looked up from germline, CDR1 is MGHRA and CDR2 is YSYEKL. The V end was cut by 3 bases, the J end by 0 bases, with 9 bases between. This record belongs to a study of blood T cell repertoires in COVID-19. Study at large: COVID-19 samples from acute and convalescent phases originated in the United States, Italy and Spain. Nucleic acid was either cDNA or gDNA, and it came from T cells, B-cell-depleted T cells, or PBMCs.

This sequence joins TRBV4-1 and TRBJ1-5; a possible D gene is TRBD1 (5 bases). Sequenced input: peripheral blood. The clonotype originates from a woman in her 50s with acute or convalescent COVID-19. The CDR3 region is CASSHSGDSNQPQHF. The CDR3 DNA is TGCGCCAGCAGCCATTCGGGGGATAGCAATCAGCCCCAGCATTTT.